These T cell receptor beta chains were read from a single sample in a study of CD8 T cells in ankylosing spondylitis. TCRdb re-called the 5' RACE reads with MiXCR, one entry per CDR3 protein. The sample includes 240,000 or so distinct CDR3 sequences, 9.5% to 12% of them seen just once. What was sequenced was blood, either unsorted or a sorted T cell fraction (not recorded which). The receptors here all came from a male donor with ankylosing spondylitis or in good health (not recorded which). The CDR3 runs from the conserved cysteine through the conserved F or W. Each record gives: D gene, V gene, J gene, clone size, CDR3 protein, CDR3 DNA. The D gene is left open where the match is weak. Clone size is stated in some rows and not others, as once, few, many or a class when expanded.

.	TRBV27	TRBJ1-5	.	CASSLSSHQPQHF	TGTGCCAGCAGTTTATCATCCCATCAGCCCCAGCATTTT
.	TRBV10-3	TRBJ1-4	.	CAIMARADSSEKLFF	TGTGCCATCATGGCCCGGGCGGATTCAAGTGAAAAACTGTTTTTT
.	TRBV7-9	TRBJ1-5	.	CASSSEYSNQPQHF	TGTGCCAGCAGCTCCGAGTATAGCAATCAGCCCCAGCATTTT
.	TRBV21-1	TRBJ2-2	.	CASAPGRTNTGELFF	TGTGCCAGCGCCCCCGGGAGGACAAACACCGGGGAGCTGTTTTTT
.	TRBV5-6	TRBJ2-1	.	CASSLAGSLSSYNEQFF	TGTGCCAGCAGCTTGGCCGGCTCTCTCAGCTCCTACAATGAGCAGTTCTTC
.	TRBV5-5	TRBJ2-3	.	CASSLGGAPDTQYF	TGTGCCAGCAGCTTAGGGGGGGCCCCAGATACGCAGTATTTT
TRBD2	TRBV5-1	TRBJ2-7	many	CASSLGLAGDSSYEQYF	TGCGCCAGCAGCTTGGGACTAGCGGGCGACAGCTCCTACGAGCAGTACTTC
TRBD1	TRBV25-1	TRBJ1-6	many	CASRQGADSPLHF	TGTGCCAGCAGGCAGGGGGCGGATTCACCCCTCCACTTT
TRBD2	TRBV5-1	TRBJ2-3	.	CASSTRLLAGPSDTQYF	TGCGCCAGCAGCACCCGCTTACTAGCGGGGCCGTCGGATACGCAGTATTTT
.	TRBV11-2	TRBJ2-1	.	CASSPSRRPREQFF	TGTGCCAGCAGCCCCTCGCGGAGGCCCAGGGAGCAGTTCTTC
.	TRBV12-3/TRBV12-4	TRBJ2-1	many	CASSLSPTDYNEQFF	TGTGCCAGCAGTTTATCCCCGACGGACTACAATGAGCAGTTCTTC
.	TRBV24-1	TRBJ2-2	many	CATSDLQGGPGELFF	TGTGCCACCAGTGATTTGCAAGGGGGGCCCGGGGAGCTGTTTTTT
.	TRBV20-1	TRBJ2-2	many	CSATKGVGELFF	TGCAGTGCTACCAAGGGGGTCGGGGAGCTGTTTTTT
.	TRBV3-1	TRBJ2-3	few	CASSRSYGGRLGIF	TGTGCCAGCAGCCGCTCTTATGGAGGAAGATTGGGGATTTTT
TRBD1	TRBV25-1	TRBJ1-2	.	CASSETGGAVNGYTF	TGTGCCAGCAGTGAGACAGGGGGGGCCGTGAATGGCTACACCTTC
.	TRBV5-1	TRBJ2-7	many	CASSFGGGQSYYEQYF	TGCGCCAGCAGCTTCGGCGGAGGACAGTCCTATTACGAGCAGTACTTC
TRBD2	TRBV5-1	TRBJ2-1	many	CASSLVGGGRAVLEQFF	TGCGCCAGCAGCTTGGTAGGCGGCGGGAGGGCCGTGCTTGAGCAGTTCTTC
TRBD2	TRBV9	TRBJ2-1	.	CASSVEPSGRAYNEQFF	TGTGCCAGCAGCGTAGAGCCTAGCGGGAGGGCCTACAATGAGCAGTTCTTC
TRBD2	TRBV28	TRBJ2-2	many	CASSRDRSGTSGSHGELFF	TGTGCCAGCAGCAGGGACAGGTCAGGGACTAGCGGGAGTCACGGGGAGCTGTTTTTT
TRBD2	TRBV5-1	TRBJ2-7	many	CASSVGTNYEQYF	TGCGCCAGCAGCGTCGGGACTAACTACGAGCAGTACTTC
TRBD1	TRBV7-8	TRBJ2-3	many	CASSYPGTGGTDTQYF	TGTGCCAGCAGTTACCCCGGGACAGGGGGCACAGATACGCAGTATTTT
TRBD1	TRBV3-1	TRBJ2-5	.	CASSQTMTGVLETQYF	TGTGCCAGCAGCCAGACCATGACAGGGGTCCTGGAGACCCAGTACTTC
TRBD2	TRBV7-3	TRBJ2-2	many	CASSFASGGTGELFF	TGTGCCAGCAGCTTCGCTAGCGGGGGGACCGGGGAGCTGTTTTTT
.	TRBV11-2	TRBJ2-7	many	CASSLGTVNEQYF	TGTGCCAGCAGCTTAGGGACAGTGAACGAGCAGTACTTC
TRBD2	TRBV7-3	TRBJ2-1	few	CASSFGLAAGEQFF	TGTGCCAGCAGCTTCGGACTAGCGGCGGGTGAGCAGTTCTTC
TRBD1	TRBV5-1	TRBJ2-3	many	CASSLRGGADTQYF	TGTGCCAGCAGTTTACGAGGGGGCGCAGATACGCAGTATTTT
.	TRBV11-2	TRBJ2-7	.	CASSLIRDSTYEQYF	TGTGCCAGCAGCTTGATCCGGGACTCCACCTACGAGCAGTACTTC
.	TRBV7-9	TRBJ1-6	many	CASSSDETPLHF	TGTGCCAGCAGCTCGGACGAAACACCCCTCCACTTT
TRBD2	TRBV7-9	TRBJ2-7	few	CASSLTSGSAEQYF	TGTGCCAGCAGTCTTACTAGCGGATCCGCGGAGCAGTACTTC
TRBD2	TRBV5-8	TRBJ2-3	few	CASRLAGGRPGDTQYF	TGTGCCAGCAGACTAGCGGGGGGTCGCCCTGGGGATACGCAGTATTTT
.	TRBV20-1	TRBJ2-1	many	CSARDPIKGGPEHHNEQFF	TGCAGTGCTAGAGATCCGATCAAGGGGGGACCCGAACACCACAATGAGCAGTTCTTC
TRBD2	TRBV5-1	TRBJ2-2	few	CASSLAGRTAGELFF	TGCGCCAGCAGTCTAGCGGGACGCACCGCCGGGGAGCTGTTTTTT
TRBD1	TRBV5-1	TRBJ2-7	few	CASSLGQGEAYEQYF	TGCGCCAGCAGCCTGGGACAGGGAGAAGCCTACGAGCAGTACTTC
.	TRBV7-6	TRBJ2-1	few	CASSLLWGYNEQFF	TGTGCCAGCAGCTTATTATGGGGGTACAATGAGCAGTTCTTC
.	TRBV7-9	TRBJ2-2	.	CASSSFNTGELFF	TGTGCCAGCTCAAGTTTTAACACCGGGGAGCTGTTTTTT
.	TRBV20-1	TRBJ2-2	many	CSARDPAAGLGGELFF	TGCAGTGCTAGAGATCCGGCGGCAGGTCTAGGCGGGGAGCTGTTTTTT
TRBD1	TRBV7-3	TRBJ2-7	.	CASSLTQDRGIYEQYF	TGTGCCAGCAGCCTGACCCAGGACAGGGGAATCTACGAGCAGTACTTC
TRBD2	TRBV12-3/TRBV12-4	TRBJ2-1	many	CASSLSSGRYNEQFF	TGTGCCAGCAGTTTATCGAGCGGGAGATACAATGAGCAGTTCTTC
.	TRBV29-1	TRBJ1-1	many	CSGGGYRTEAFF	TGCAGCGGGGGGGGGTACAGGACTGAAGCTTTCTTT
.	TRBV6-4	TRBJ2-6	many	CASSGSPGANVLTF	TGTGCCAGCAGTGGCAGTCCTGGGGCCAACGTCCTGACTTTC
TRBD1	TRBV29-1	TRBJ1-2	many	CSVEWGQGNYGYTF	TGCAGCGTTGAATGGGGACAGGGTAACTATGGCTACACCTTC